What follows are 23 T cell receptor beta chains derived from one specimen sequenced in a study of regulatory T cells in long-lasting Graves disease. Regarding time point: persistent/refractory GD, antithyroid drugs over 5 years with positive TRAb. Generation of the TCR library employed RNA extracted from PBMCs. Arm-PCR of CDR3 regions with iRepertoire HTBI primers generated TCR beta libraries. Using its own MiXCR run on the multiplex PCR reads, TCRdb lists one record per CDR3 protein. The table has 300,000 to 400,000 distinct CDR3 sequences, around 20% seen once. Specimen: peripheral blood mononuclear cells (PBMCs), collected when the disease was refractory, from a patient treated with antithyroid drugs. The receptors shown here come from a female donor with Graves disease.

A word on this clonotype: The CDR3 does not close with the conserved phenylalanine or tryptophan, likely indicating a read error. The chain joins TRBV9 to TRBJ2-2; the D is unclear. Germline CDR1 is SGDLS and CDR2 is YYNGEE. Trimming cost V 0 bases and J 6 bases, with 3 bases left between them. This CDR3 has 12 residues. The CDR3 region has the DNA TGTGCCAGCAGCGTAGTGCCCGGGGAGCTGTTTCTT. Residues: CASSVVPGELFL.

V and J are TRBV30 and TRBJ1-6; tentative D call: TRBD1 (5 bases). The CDR3 spans 15 residues. The germline V gene has CDR1 GTSNPN and CDR2 SVGIG (reference sequence). V was shortened by 0 bases and J by 6 bases, with 12 bases between the two germline ends. CDR3 in DNA: TGTGCCTGGAGTGTACGAAGTGGGGCTAATTCACCCCTCCACTTT. It is translated as CAWSVRSGANSPLHF.

This clonotype was seen only a few times. The chain links TRBV7-2 to TRBJ1-6; 8 nucleotides match TRBD1. The CDR3 is 15 amino acids. Germline CDR1 reads SGHTA; CDR2 reads FQGNSA. V shed 5 bases and J 10 bases; nucleotides not matched to a gene: 10. CDR3 loop: CASSPRRTGNSPLHF. CDR3 DNA: TGTGCCAGCAGCCCCCGAAGGACAGGGAACTCACCCCTCCACTTT.

This clonotype was counted ten times or more. V gene TRBV11-2 combines with J gene TRBJ1-2; D is perhaps TRBD1 (6 bases). CDR1 is SGHAT and CDR2 is FQNNGV in the germline V gene. This CDR3 comprises 16 residues. Trimming removed 5 bases at V and 2 bases at J, with 18 bases between. The CDR3 spells CASSPSYRTANYGYTF. The CDR3 region has the DNA TGTGCCAGCAGCCCTTCTTATCGGACAGCGAACTATGGCTACACCTTC.

In its sample, this clonotype was seen a few times. The chain couples TRBV6-5 to TRBJ1-5; TRBD1 matches 8 bases. There are 18 residues in the CDR3. Looked up from germline, CDR1 is MNHEY and CDR2 is SVGAGI. After removal of 3 bases from V and 1 base from J, the junction contained 11 bases not matched to a gene. CDR3 nucleotide sequence: TGTGCCAGCAGTTATACCAGTCCAGGGGGCGGGAGCAATCAGCCCCAGCATTTT. Its translation: CASSYTSPGGGSNQPQHF.

In its sample, this clonotype was seen many times. V and J are TRBV11-3 and TRBJ1-2, with D hard to call. The CDR3 contains 12 residues. V lost 4 bases to trimming and J lost 5 bases, with 8 bases between them. In germline, CDR1 is SGHNT, CDR2 YENEEA. This chain's CDR3 is CASSSLGYGYTF. DNA of the CDR3: TGTGCCAGCAGCTCGTTAGGGTATGGCTACACCTTC. The entire variable domain, with the rest obtained from reference TRBV11-3 and TRBJ1-2, is as follows: EAGVVQSPRYKIIEKKQPVAFWCNPISGHNTLYWYLQNLGQGPELLIRYENEEAVDDSQLPKDRFSAERLKGVDSTLKIQPAELGDSAVYLCASSSLGYGYTFGSGTRLTVV.

This clonotype occurred a few times. The rearrangement joins TRBV4-1 to TRBJ1-5; D ambiguous. CDR3 length: 14 amino acids. V was cut by 1 base and J by 4 bases, with 8 bases left in between. Germline lookup yields CDR1 MGHRA and CDR2 YSYEKL. The DNA for the CDR3 is TGCGCCAGCAGCCAAGTCGGCCTGAATCAGCCCCAGCATTTT. Its protein is CASSQVGLNQPQHF.

This clonotype was detected a few times. This rearrangement joins TRBV5-1 to TRBJ1-1; D ambiguous. CDR1 is SGHRS and CDR2 is YFSETQ in the germline V gene. The V end was cut by 5 bases, the J end by 2 bases, with 10 bases between. This CDR3 spans 13 amino acids. The CDR3 is CASRHSSNTEAFF. The CDR3 bases are TGCGCCAGCAGACACTCGAGTAACACTGAAGCTTTCTTT.

The chain combines TRBV11-3 with TRBJ2-1; 8 nucleotides match TRBD2. The length of the CDR3 is 17 residues. Germline V gene lookup returns CDR1 SGHNT and CDR2 YENEEA. V was clipped by 5 bases and J by 8 bases; unmatched bases: 17. CDR3 region: CASSASWGAGGQDEQFF. In nucleotides, the CDR3 is TGTGCCAGCAGCGCGAGTTGGGGCGCGGGGGGCCAGGATGAGCAGTTCTTC.

Ten or more counts support this clonotype. The chain is built from TRBV3-1 and TRBJ2-5; D is ambiguous. Trimming cost V 2 bases and J 9 bases, with 10 bases left between them. Per the germline V gene, CDR1 is LGHDT and CDR2 is YNNKEL (reference sequence). This CDR3 region has 12 residues. CDR3 sequence: CASSQRLRAQYF. CDR3 nucleotide sequence: TGTGCCAGCAGCCAAAGGCTTAGGGCCCAGTACTTC.

Note on this clonotype: Given a much more abundant clone one base away, this may be a read error. This chain joins TRBV6-2 or TRBV6-3 and TRBJ2-5; D unresolved. The CDR3 sequence is 16 residues long. Trimming cost V 5 bases and J 1 base, with 17 bases left between them. Germline V gene data show CDR1 as MNHEY and CDR2 as SVGEGT. This chain's CDR3 is CASSPSTPAPQETQYF. The CDR3 coding sequence is TGTGCCAGCAGTCCCTCGACCCCGGCTCCCCAAGAGACCCAGTACTTC.

The chain joins TRBV6-5 to TRBJ2-1, with D perhaps matching TRBD1 or TRBD2 (5 bases each). In germline, CDR1 is MNHEY, CDR2 SVGAGI. This CDR3 contains 14 residues. Trimming took 2 bases from V and 10 from J, leaving 15 bases between them. This CDR3 is CASSYRRDPGEQFF. The CDR3 DNA sequence: TGTGCCAGCAGTTACAGACGGGACCCCGGGGAGCAGTTCTTC.

This clonotype was counted many times. This chain connects TRBV5-8 to TRBJ2-7; D is unresolved. Germline V gene sequence: CDR1 SGHTS, CDR2 YDEGEE. The CDR3 has 13 residues. The V end lost 1 base, the J end lost 5 bases, and 10 bases lay between the germline ends. The CDR3 loop reads CASSLWQLNEQYF. In nucleotides, the CDR3 is TGTGCCAGCAGCTTGTGGCAGCTTAACGAGCAGTACTTC.

V is TRBV28 and J is TRBJ2-3; no clear D. Germline CDR1 MDHEN, CDR2 SYDVKM. The CDR3 is made up of 15 amino acids. Deletions cut 4 bases from V and 2 bases from J, with 13 bases between. CDR3: CASSSLEVPTDTQYF. The CDR3 DNA is TGTGCCAGCAGTTCGCTAGAGGTTCCCACAGATACGCAGTATTTT.

Concerning this clonotype: One end of the junction fails to match germline, which may point to a read error. V and J are TRBV4-3 and TRBJ2-7; D unclear. The germline gives CDR1 LGHNA, CDR2 YSLEER. The CDR3 sequence is 15 residues long. The CDR3 DNA reads TGCGCCAGCACCCAAGCAGAAGGTGCCTCTGGCGAGCAGTACTTC. Protein: CASTQAEGASGEQYF.

In the case of this clonotype: One end of the junction fails to match germline, which may point to a read error. The chain employs TRBV20-1 and TRBJ2-3, with D hard to call. CDR1 and CDR2 (germline): DFQATT, SNEGSKA (reference sequence). This CDR3 comprises 13 residues. The CDR3 DNA is TGCAGTGCTATACAGAGAAGCACAGTTACGCAGTATTTT. Its protein is CSAIQRSTVTQYF.

This clonotype was recorded at least ten times. V gene TRBV28 combines with J gene TRBJ1-2; D gene unclear. The CDR3 runs 15 residues. Trimming pared 2 bases from V and 4 bases from J, leaving 14 bases between. CDR1 and CDR2 from the germline V gene are MDHEN and SYDVKM. CDR3 in amino acids: CASSLARAAIYGYTF. As DNA, the CDR3 is TGTGCCAGCAGTTTAGCGAGGGCAGCGATCTATGGCTACACCTTC.

This clonotype has just a few counts. The rearrangement joins TRBV5-6 to TRBJ1-6, with D possibly matching TRBD1 (6 bases). Trimming left V 6 bases short and J 9 bases short, with 16 bases between. CDR1 SGHDT and CDR2 YYEEEE come from the germline V gene. This CDR3 has 14 amino acids. CDR3 sequence reads: CASTRQEGGSPLHF. The CDR3 DNA sequence: TGTGCCAGCACCCGACAGGAAGGTGGTTCACCCCTCCACTTT. The variable domain in full, with the rest retrieved from reference TRBV5-6 and TRBJ1-6, is DAGVTQSPTHLIKTRGQQVTLRCSPKSGHDTVSWYQQALGQGPQFIFQYYEEEERQRGNFPDRFSGHQFPNYSSELNVNALLLGDSALYLCASTRQEGGSPLHFGNGTRLTVT.

This clonotype was seen a handful of times. The chain joins TRBV6-2 or TRBV6-3 to TRBJ1-5; weak D call: TRBD1 (6 bases). The CDR3 is 13 amino acids. CDR1 and CDR2 from the germline V gene are MNHEY and SVGEGT. Trimming cost V 5 bases and J 9 bases, with 14 bases left between them. CDR3 nucleotides: TGTGCCAGCAGTGAAACTCAGGGGTTGCCCCAGCATTTT. Translated: CASSETQGLPQHF.

This chain joins TRBV9 and TRBJ1-2; 7 bases agree with TRBD1. CDR1 and CDR2 (germline): SGDLS, YYNGEE. J lost 5 bases, V lost 0 bases, and 7 bases had no gene match. The CDR3 runs 15 residues. The CDR3 loop reads CASSVAVTGQYGYTF. The CDR3 nucleotides are TGTGCCAGCAGCGTAGCTGTGACAGGGCAATATGGCTACACCTTC.

The chain recombines TRBV27 with TRBJ2-7; TRBD1 matches 9 bases. Germline V gene sequence: CDR1 MNHEY, CDR2 SMNVEV (reference sequence). Trimming at V came to 5 bases and at J to 6 bases, leaving 8 bases not matched to a gene. There are 14 residues in the CDR3. In DNA form, the CDR3 reads TGTGCCAGCAGTCTCCGGACAGGGGATTTCGAGCAGTACTTC. Its translation is CASSLRTGDFEQYF.

Many counts were recorded for this clonotype. The gene calls are TRBV27 and TRBJ1-5; D is ambiguous. Germline CDR1 is MNHEY and CDR2 is SMNVEV (reference sequence). V was trimmed by 8 bases and J by 4 bases, leaving 15 bases between them. The CDR3 loop spans 14 amino acids. CDR3 sequence (DNA): TGTGCCAGCGCCGTTAAGGGCGCGAATCAGCCCCAGCATTTT. Its translation is CASAVKGANQPQHF.

This clonotype was observed at least ten times. This rearrangement joins TRBV7-2 to TRBJ2-7, with D tentatively TRBD2 (5 bases). This CDR3 is 15 amino acids long. V lost 2 bases and J lost 9, with 20 bases in between. Germline CDR1 SGHTA, CDR2 FQGNSA. The CDR3 DNA follows: TGTGCCAGCAGCTTATTAAGAGGGTCCCTACGATGGCAGTACTTC. It encodes CASSLLRGSLRWQYF.